What follows describes a single T cell receptor (beta chain). Antigen specificity is unknown. The source of the sample is a study of Ad26.COV2.S vaccination and SARS-CoV-2 variants. This sample's treatment: about 20 received Ad26.COV2.S at low or high dose, single or two shots; roughly five received placebo; per-sample allocation not given. Following the first vaccine or placebo injection, samples were taken on day 63. Built on an Ad26 vector, the vaccine expressed Wuhan-strain SARS-CoV-2 spike. Study results and caveats: The study found similar non-spike TCR breadth in vaccine and placebo recipients. Substantial breadth was reportedly displayed by spike-specific CD8+ and CD4+ T cell responses after vaccination.

Clones were read by immunoSEQ multiplex PCR, and TCRdb kept only the in-frame ones, dropping some. The sample holds 510,000 or so clones, around 88% seen once. The CDR3 totals 17 residues. V shed 3 bases and J shed 7 bases, with 20 bases lying between them. Germline V CDR1 and CDR2: SGHNT, YYREEE (reference sequence). This specimen was peripheral blood, taken in a trial of Ad26.COV2.S vaccine versus placebo. J is TRBJ1-6 and V is TRBV5-4; a weak D match, TRBD1 (6 bases). The receptor was derived from a person aged 18-65 years who received the Ad26.COV2.S COVID-19 vaccine or a placebo. The CDR3: CASSSLKGQGPNSPLHF. DNA of the CDR3: TGTGCCAGCAGCTCACTCAAGGGGCAGGGGCCGAATTCACCCCTCCACTTT. The complete variable domain, with remaining parts taken from reference TRBV5-4 and TRBJ1-6, reads ETGVTQSPTHLIKTRGQQVTLRCSSQSGHNTVSWYQQALGQGPQFIFQYYREEENGRGNFPPRFSGLQFPNYSSELNVNALELDDSALYLCASSSLKGQGPNSPLHFGNGTRLTVT.